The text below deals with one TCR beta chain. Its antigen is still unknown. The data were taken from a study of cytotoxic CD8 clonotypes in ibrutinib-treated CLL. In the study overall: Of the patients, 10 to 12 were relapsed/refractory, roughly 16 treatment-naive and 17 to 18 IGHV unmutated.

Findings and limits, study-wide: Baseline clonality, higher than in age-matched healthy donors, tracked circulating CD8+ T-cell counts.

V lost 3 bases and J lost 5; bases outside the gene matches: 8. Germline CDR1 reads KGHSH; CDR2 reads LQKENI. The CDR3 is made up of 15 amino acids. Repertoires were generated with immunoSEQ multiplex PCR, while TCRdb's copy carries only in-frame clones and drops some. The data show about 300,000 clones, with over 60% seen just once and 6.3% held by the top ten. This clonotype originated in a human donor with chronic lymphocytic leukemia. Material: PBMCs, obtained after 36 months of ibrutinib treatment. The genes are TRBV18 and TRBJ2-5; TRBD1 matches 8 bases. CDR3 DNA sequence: TGTGCCAGCTCACCGCAGACAGGGGTTGGTGAGACCCAGTACTTC. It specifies CASSPQTGVGETQYF.